Reported below is one T cell receptor beta chain. In the PCR, 60 Vbeta and 13 Jbeta primers were used. The table came from immunoSEQ multiplex PCR; TCRdb's copy has only in-frame clones and leaves some out. Altogether under 250,000 clones are present, approximately 82% being singletons, with the ten largest covering around 3.9%. This specimen comes from a study of cytomegalovirus exposure and HLA in healthy donors. Germline V gives CDR1 SGDLS, CDR2 YYNGEE. The CDR3 spans 14 residues. The V end was cut by 4 bases, the J end by 0 bases, with 9 bases between. This TCR derives from a male donor in good health and CMV-seronegative. The sample taken for sequencing was PBMCs. The chain carries TRBV9 and TRBJ2-3; TRBD2 might be the D (5 bases). The CDR3 nucleotides read TGTGCCAGCAGCATTAGGGAGAGCACAGATACGCAGTATTTT. Translated, it gives CASSIRESTDTQYF. The variable domain in full, completed from reference TRBV9 and TRBJ2-3, reads DSGVTQTPKHLITATGQRVTLRCSPRSGDLSVYWYQQSLDQGLQFLIQYYNGEERAKGNILERFSAQQFPDLHSELNLSSLELGDSALYFCASSIRESTDTQYFGPGTRLTVL.